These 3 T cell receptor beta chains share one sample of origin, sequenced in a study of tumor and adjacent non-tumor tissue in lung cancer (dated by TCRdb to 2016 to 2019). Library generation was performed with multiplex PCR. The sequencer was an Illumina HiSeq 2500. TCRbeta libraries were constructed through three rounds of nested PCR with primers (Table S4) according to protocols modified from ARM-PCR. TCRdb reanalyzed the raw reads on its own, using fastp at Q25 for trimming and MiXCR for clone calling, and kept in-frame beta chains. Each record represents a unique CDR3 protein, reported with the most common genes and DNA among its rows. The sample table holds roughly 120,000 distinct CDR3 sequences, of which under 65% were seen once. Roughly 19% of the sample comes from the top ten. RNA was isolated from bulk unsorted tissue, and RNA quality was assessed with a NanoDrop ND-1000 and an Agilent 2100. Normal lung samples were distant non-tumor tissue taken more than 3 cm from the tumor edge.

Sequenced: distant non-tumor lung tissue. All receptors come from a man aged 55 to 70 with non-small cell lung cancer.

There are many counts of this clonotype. The CDR3 reads CATVGGGTEAFF. The CDR3 DNA sequence: TGTGCCACCGTGGGGGGAGGCACTGAAGCTTTCTTT. The gene calls are TRBV10-3 and TRBJ1-1, with a possible D match to TRBD1 (5 bases). The germline V gene encodes CDR1 ENHRY and CDR2 SYGVKD. This CDR3 has 12 residues. V was shortened by 10 bases and J by 4 bases, with 13 bases between the two germline ends.

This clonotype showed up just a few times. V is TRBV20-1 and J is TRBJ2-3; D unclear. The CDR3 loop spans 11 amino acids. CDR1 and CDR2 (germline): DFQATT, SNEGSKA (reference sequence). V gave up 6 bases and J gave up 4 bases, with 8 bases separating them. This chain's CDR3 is CSATLADTQYF. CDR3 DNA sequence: TGCAGTGCCACCCTAGCAGATACGCAGTATTTT.

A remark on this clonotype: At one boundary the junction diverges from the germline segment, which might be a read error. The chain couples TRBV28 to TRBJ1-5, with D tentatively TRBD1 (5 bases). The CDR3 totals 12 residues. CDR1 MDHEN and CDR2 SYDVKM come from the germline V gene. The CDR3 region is CASSFGTQLQHF. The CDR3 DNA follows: TGTGCCAGCAGTTTCGGGACTCAGCTCCAGCATTTT.